One T cell receptor (beta chain) is described in this entry. Its antigen is unknown. TCRdb processed the 5' RACE reads anew with MiXCR; each CDR3 protein has one entry. Of around 490,000 distinct CDR3 sequences in the sample, around 24% are singletons; the top ten hold 0.48%. These data originate in a study of identical twins. Overall study results and limits: Models underestimated out-of-frame TCR alpha sharing in monozygotic twins.

With 1 base clipped from V and 6 bases from J, the junction kept 7 bases outside the gene matches. The CDR3 is 15 residues long. CDR1 is SGHVS and CDR2 is FNYEAQ in the germline V gene. These data are also associated with another study on yellow fever vaccine responses in identical twins.

The material sequenced was CD4+ T cells sorted from blood. The J gene is TRBJ2-7, the V gene TRBV7-6; 9 positions agree with TRBD1. The TCR comes from a young woman in good health. The CDR3 reads CASSLVGTGSGEQYF. For the CDR3, the DNA is TGTGCCAGCAGCTTAGTAGGGACAGGGTCGGGCGAGCAGTACTTC.